The 16 T cell receptor beta chains given below trace back to one sample, sequenced in a study of persistence of HIV-infected CD4 T cells (TCRdb year 2020). The treatment or condition label on this specimen signifies: suppressive antiretroviral therapy. Cells were stimulated with a pool of overlapping HIV-1 Gag 15-mer peptides at 0.9 to 1 ug per peptide per mL. Memory populations depleted of antigen-responding cells were obtained by sorting nonresponding CD40L-negative CD69-negative CD45RO-high memory CD4+ T cells. Their recognized antigens are unknown. The immunoSEQ hsTCRB assay version 4, run in survey mode, was used to sequence TCRbeta repertoires from genomic DNA. The table comes from immuneACCESS by way of TCRdb, which keeps in-frame sequences with V and J called. Part of the clones is missing from these tables; in studies checked, under half for an unresolved V gene and the rest for unknown reasons. The sample table lists about 36,000 clones, about 85% of them with a count of one. The ten most abundant clones make up 5.4% of the sample.

The sequencing used cultured CD4+ T cells from PBMCs, collected from a patient who received antiretroviral therapy. What the cell subset or site label conveys for this sample: CD40L-CD69- CD45RO-high memory CD4 T cells not responding to Gag peptides. These receptors originate from an adult with HIV. The donor label of this sample is uncertain.

The J gene is TRBJ2-3, the V gene TRBV9; D perhaps matches TRBD1 (5 bases). This CDR3 comprises 11 residues. Germline V gene sequence: CDR1 SGDLS, CDR2 YYNGEE. The V gene lost 3 bases and the J gene lost 7 bases, with 6 bases spanning the gap. The chain's CDR3 is CASSGTNTQYF. CDR3 nucleotide sequence: TGTGCCAGCAGCGGGACAAATACGCAGTATTTT.

The count of this clone is one. This chain joins TRBV28 and TRBJ1-3; D gene uncertain. The CDR3 consists of 14 residues. The V gene's germline CDR1 is MDHEN and CDR2 SYDVKM. Trimming left V 5 bases short and J 3 bases short, with 11 bases between. The CDR3 DNA reads as TGTGCCAGCAGTACGTCAAGAGGTGGAAACACCATATATTTT. It specifies CASSTSRGGNTIYF.

V gene TRBV2 combines with J gene TRBJ1-1; 8 bases align to TRBD1. The J segment lost 0 bases and the V segment lost 6 bases, leaving 6 bases of the junction unmatched. The germline V gene encodes CDR1 SNHLY and CDR2 FYNNEI. The CDR3 length is 15 residues. The CDR3 DNA sequence: TGTGCCAGCAGGCCCCAGGGGGCAATGAACACTGAAGCTTTCTTT. Its translation is CASRPQGAMNTEAFF. Full variable domain (remainder filled in from reference TRBV2 and TRBJ1-1): EPEVTQTPSHQVTQMGQEVILRCVPISNHLYFYWYRQILGQKVEFLVSFYNNEISEKSEIFDDQFSVERPDGSNFTLKIRSTKLEDSAMYFCASRPQGAMNTEAFFGQGTRLTVV.

In its sample, this clone was seen a few times. The chain is built from TRBV21-1 and TRBJ1-1; the table's D call, TRBD1, has no DNA check behind it. TRBV21-1 is a pseudogene locus. The CDR3 has 16 amino acids. In DNA form, the CDR3 reads TGTGCCAGCAGGATGAAACAGGGTACGGTAAACACTGAAGCTTTCTTT. It encodes CASRMKQGTVNTEAFF.

This clone was observed a handful of times. The chain links TRBV10-3 to TRBJ1-2; the D gene is possibly TRBD1 (5 bases). CDR1 and CDR2 from the germline V gene are ENHRY and SYGVKD. The V end was cut by 10 bases, the J end by 4 bases, with 22 bases between. This CDR3 is 15 amino acids long. CDR3 in DNA: TGTGCCACCGTGAGGGTTGGGGGATCTCTCTATGGCTACACCTTC. This gives the protein CATVRVGGSLYGYTF.

This chain uses TRBV19 with TRBJ1-1, with 10 bases matching TRBD1. This CDR3 is built from 18 residues. CDR1 and CDR2 from the germline V gene are LNHDA and SQIVND (reference sequence). J gave up 0 bases and V 5 bases, and 12 bases lay outside the gene matches. CDR3 sequence reads: CASSFWTGGFGMNTEAFF. The CDR3 DNA is TGTGCCAGTAGTTTTTGGACAGGGGGGTTTGGAATGAACACTGAAGCTTTCTTT.

This chain uses TRBV7-9 with TRBJ2-7; the match to TRBD1 covers 11 bases. The CDR3 runs 14 residues. Germline V gene lookup returns CDR1 SEHNR and CDR2 FQNEAQ (reference sequence). J lost 4 bases, V lost 5 bases, and 4 bases had no gene match. The CDR3 spells CASSARDRGYEQYF. The DNA for the CDR3 is TGTGCCAGCAGCGCCCGGGACAGGGGGTACGAGCAGTACTTC.

V usage is TRBV3-1 (or the pseudogene TRBV3-2) and J usage is TRBJ1-4; 9 bases map to TRBD1. The V gene's germline CDR1 is LGHDT and CDR2 YNNKEL (reference sequence). V trimming: 4 bases; J trimming: 7 bases; junction bases outside the gene matches: 4. The length of the CDR3 is 14 residues. This CDR3 reads CASSRTGEGEKLFF. CDR3 DNA: TGTGCCAGCAGCCGGACAGGGGAAGGTGAAAAACTGTTTTTT.

The CDR3 bases are TGCGCCAGCAGCTTGGAAGGTGGCTACGGCAATCAGCCCCAGCATTTT. This sequence encodes CASSLEGGYGNQPQHF. V usage is TRBV5-1 and J usage is TRBJ1-5; unclear D gene. CDR1 is SGHRS, CDR2 YFSETQ, per germline. The V end was cut by 0 bases, the J end by 2 bases, with 12 bases between. This CDR3 has 16 amino acids.

The chain combines TRBV5-5 with TRBJ1-2; tentatively, D is TRBD1 (5 bases). The V gene lost 2 bases and the J gene lost 2 bases, with 7 bases spanning the gap. The CDR3 covers 13 residues. The germline CDR1 and CDR2 sequences are SGHKS and YYEKEE (reference sequence). The CDR3 DNA reads as TGTGCCAGCAGCTTCCAGGGAAACTATGGCTACACCTTC. Translated, it gives CASSFQGNYGYTF. Filled out from reference TRBV5-5 and TRBJ1-2, the complete variable domain reads DAGVTQSPTHLIKTRGQQVTLRCSPISGHKSVSWYQQVLGQGPQFIFQYYEKEERGRGNFPDRFSARQFPNYSSELNVNALLLGDSALYLCASSFQGNYGYTFGSGTRLTVV.

CDR3 amino acids: CASGRDTGELFF. As DNA, the CDR3 is TGTGCCAGCGGAAGGGACACCGGGGAGCTGTTTTTT. This chain uses TRBV3-1 (or the pseudogene TRBV3-2) with TRBJ2-2, with D hard to call. V dropped 8 bases and J dropped 3 bases, with 7 bases sitting between them. Germline V gene data show CDR1 as LGHDT and CDR2 as YNNKEL (reference sequence). CDR3 length equals 12 residues.

The chain has TRBV5-1 and TRBJ1-2; 7 bases match TRBD1. Looked up from germline, CDR1 is SGHRS and CDR2 is YFSETQ. V lost 9 bases and J lost 5; bases outside the gene matches: 10. The CDR3 has 13 amino acids. CDR3 bases: TGCGCCACCCGACAGGGAACGGGGTATGGCTACACCTTC. Amino acid sequence: CATRQGTGYGYTF.

This clone is a singleton in its sample. This chain connects TRBV6-1 to TRBJ2-1; a weak D match, TRBD1 (8 bases). The germline CDR1 and CDR2 sequences are MNHNS and SASEGT. CDR3 length equals 17 residues. V lost 3 bases to trimming and J lost 3 bases, with 18 bases between them. The CDR3 DNA reads as TGTGCCAGCAGTGATCCCGCGACAGGGGACTACTACAATGAGCAGTTCTTC. It translates to CASSDPATGDYYNEQFF.

The chain has TRBV12-3 or TRBV12-4 and TRBJ1-1; no clear D gene. The V gene lost 6 bases and the J gene lost 0 bases, with 8 bases spanning the gap. There are 13 residues in the CDR3. For the CDR3, the DNA is TGTGCCAGCAGCTCTTCTATGAACACTGAAGCTTTCTTT. It specifies CASSSSMNTEAFF.

This chain joins TRBV5-4 and TRBJ1-5; D remains unclear. Between the trimmed V and J ends, which lost 0 bases and 0 bases, there was a span of 10 bases. Germline loops: CDR1 SGHNT, CDR2 YYREEE (reference sequence). The CDR3 consists of 16 residues. The CDR3 DNA reads as TGTGCCAGCAGCTTGGTCGGGCCAAATAGCAATCAGCCCCAGCATTTT. Encoded protein: CASSLVGPNSNQPQHF.

The chain recombines TRBV28 with TRBJ1-2, with 7 bases identical to TRBD1. Looked up from germline, CDR1 is MDHEN and CDR2 is SYDVKM. V lost 3 bases, J lost 6 bases, and 13 bases stayed unmatched. This CDR3 comprises 16 residues. The CDR3 region is CASSFPRQGPRNGYTF. The CDR3 DNA is TGTGCCAGCAGTTTCCCGCGACAGGGCCCGCGGAATGGCTACACCTTC.